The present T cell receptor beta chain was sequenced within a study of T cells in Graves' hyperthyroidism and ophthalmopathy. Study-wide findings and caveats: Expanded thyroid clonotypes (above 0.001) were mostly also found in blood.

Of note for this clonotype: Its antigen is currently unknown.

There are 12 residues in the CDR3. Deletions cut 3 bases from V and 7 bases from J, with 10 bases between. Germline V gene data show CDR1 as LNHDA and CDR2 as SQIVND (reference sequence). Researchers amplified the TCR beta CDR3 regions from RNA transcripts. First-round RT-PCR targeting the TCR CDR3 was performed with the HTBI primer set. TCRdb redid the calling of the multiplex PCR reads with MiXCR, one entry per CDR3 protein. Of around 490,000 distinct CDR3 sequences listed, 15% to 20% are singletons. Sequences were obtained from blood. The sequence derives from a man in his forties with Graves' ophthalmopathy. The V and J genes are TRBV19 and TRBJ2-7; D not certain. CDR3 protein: CASSMLGREQYF. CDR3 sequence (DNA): TGTGCCAGTAGTATGCTTGGGCGGGAGCAGTACTTC.